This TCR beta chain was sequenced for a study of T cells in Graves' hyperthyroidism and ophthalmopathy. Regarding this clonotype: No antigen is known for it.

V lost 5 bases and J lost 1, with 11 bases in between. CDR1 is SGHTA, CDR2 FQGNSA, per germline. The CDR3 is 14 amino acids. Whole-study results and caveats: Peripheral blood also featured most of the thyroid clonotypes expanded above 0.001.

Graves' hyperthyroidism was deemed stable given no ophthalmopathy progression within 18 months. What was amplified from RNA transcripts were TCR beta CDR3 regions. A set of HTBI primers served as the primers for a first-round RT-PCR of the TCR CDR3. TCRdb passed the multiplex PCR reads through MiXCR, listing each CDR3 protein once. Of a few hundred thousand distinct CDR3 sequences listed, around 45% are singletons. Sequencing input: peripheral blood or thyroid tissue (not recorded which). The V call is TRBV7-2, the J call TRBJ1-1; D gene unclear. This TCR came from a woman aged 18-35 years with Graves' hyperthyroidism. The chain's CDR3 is CASSRDGKNTEAFF. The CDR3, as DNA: TGTGCCAGCAGCCGAGACGGGAAGAACACTGAAGCTTTCTTT.